This passage covers 27 T cell receptor beta chains from one sample sequenced in a study of patients and donors after allogeneic stem cell transplantation (dated by TCRdb to the early 2020s). The protocol used for the library was RT-PCR. Sequencing used a NextSeq 550. TCRdb handled the public reads itself, with Q25 trimming in fastp and clone calling in MiXCR, and kept productive beta chains. When rows share a CDR3 protein, they turn into one entry using the most common DNA and genes. The sample profile shows about a million distinct CDR3 sequences; more than 15% of them were found once. Roughly 6% of the sample is taken by the ten largest. Material for sequencing was blood, either unsorted or a sorted T cell fraction (not recorded which). The receptors stem from a human donor who was either an allogeneic HSCT recipient or a stem cell or donor lymphocyte infusion donor (not recorded which). It is not recorded whose cells these are; they may come from a transplant donor.

This clonotype has more than one count but fewer than ten. The V gene is TRBV4-1, the J gene TRBJ2-2, with 9 bases matching TRBD1. CDR1 is MGHRA, CDR2 YSYEKL, per germline. J gave up 7 bases and V 6 bases, and 6 bases lay outside the gene matches. CDR3 length: 14 amino acids. Written as DNA, the CDR3 is TGCGCCAGCAGTGAGGGACAGGGTTACGGGGAGCTGTTTTTT. Translation gives CASSEGQGYGELFF.

This clonotype was detected many times. This sequence joins TRBV5-1 and TRBJ1-1; D gene unclear. Germline CDR1 reads SGHRS; CDR2 reads YFSETQ. The V end lost 1 base, the J end lost 2 bases, and 9 bases lay between the germline ends. This CDR3 spans 14 amino acids. The CDR3 here is CASSLWDGNTEAFF. Written as DNA, the CDR3 is TGCGCCAGCAGCTTGTGGGATGGCAACACTGAAGCTTTCTTT.

In this sample, this clonotype turned up a few times. The chain links TRBV24-1 to TRBJ2-1, with 12 positions matching TRBD2. The germline V gene has CDR1 KGHDR and CDR2 SFDVKD. CDR3 length equals 17 residues. V shed 4 bases and J 8 bases; nucleotides not matched to a gene: 11. The CDR3: CATSERLTSGSSYEQFF. The CDR3 bases are TGTGCCACCAGTGAGAGACTGACTAGCGGGAGTTCCTATGAGCAGTTCTTC.

This clonotype has only a few counts. The rearrangement joins TRBV12-3 or TRBV12-4 to TRBJ2-4, with unresolved D. The CDR3 is 14 residues long. Between the trimmed V and J ends, which lost 4 bases and 0 bases, there was a span of 7 bases. The CDR3 sequence: CASSSAIAKNIQYF. CDR3 nucleotides: TGTGCCAGCAGTTCCGCCATAGCCAAAAACATTCAGTACTTC.

Comments on this clonotype: The final CDR3 position lacks the conserved phenylalanine or tryptophan, pointing to a likely read error. The DNA is omitted, as the CDR3 cannot be located on it reliably, and the CDR3 follows TCRdb's listing. The chain couples TRBV6-5 to TRBJ2-1; TRBD2 is the table's D call and was not checked against the DNA. Counting both end residues, the CDR3 totals 8 amino acids. CDR1 is MNHEY and CDR2 is SVGAGI in the germline V gene. The CDR3 sequence is CASRTGLV.

This clonotype was found a few times. The rearrangement links TRBV25-1 to TRBJ2-7, with 8 bases matching TRBD1. Germline V gene data show CDR1 as MGHDK and CDR2 as SYGVNS. V trimming: 1 base; J trimming: 5 bases; junction bases outside the gene matches: 7. This CDR3 is 15 amino acids long. The CDR3 coding sequence is TGTGCCAGCAGTGAATTGGGACAGGCGAACAACGAGCAGTACTTC. It translates to CASSELGQANNEQYF.

The chain joins TRBV3-1 to TRBJ1-6, with TRBD1 identical over 9 bases. The germline V gene has CDR1 LGHDT and CDR2 YNNKEL (reference sequence). V lost 7 bases, J lost 7 bases, and 8 bases stayed unmatched. The CDR3 has 15 amino acids. CDR3 sequence (DNA): TGTGCCAGCACTCCTTCCGGGACAGGGAATTCACCCCTCCACTTT. Protein: CASTPSGTGNSPLHF.

This clonotype was picked up a small number of times. The rearrangement links TRBV24-1 to TRBJ1-5, with TRBD1 as a possible D gene (5 bases). Trimming shortened V by 3 bases and J by 4 bases, and 12 bases separated the two germline ends. The CDR3 has 15 amino acids. CDR1 is KGHDR and CDR2 is SFDVKD in the germline V gene. CDR3 region: CATSDLGHPNQPQHF. CDR3 bases: TGTGCCACCAGTGATCTTGGACATCCGAATCAGCCCCAGCATTTT.

The chain combines TRBV7-9 with TRBJ2-1, with TRBD2 as a possible D gene (6 bases). Germline CDR1 reads SEHNR; CDR2 reads FQNEAQ (reference sequence). Trimming took off 5 bases at V and 6 bases at J, with 14 bases between the two ends. This CDR3 contains 14 residues. This CDR3 reads CASSRPGDVNEQFF. CDR3 sequence (DNA): TGTGCCAGCAGCCGGCCGGGGGATGTCAATGAGCAGTTCTTC.

This rearrangement joins TRBV5-6 to TRBJ2-3, with D perhaps TRBD2 (5 bases). Trimming removed 4 bases from V and 7 bases from J, with 13 bases in between. This CDR3 is built from 13 residues. The germline CDR1 and CDR2 sequences are SGHDT and YYEEEE. The CDR3 nucleotides are TGTGCCAGCAGCCCCGGACTCGCCAATACGCAGTATTTT. Residues: CASSPGLANTQYF.

The chain combines TRBV2 with TRBJ2-1, with a possible D match to TRBD1 (6 bases). The CDR3 extends over 14 amino acids. Germline CDR1 reads SNHLY; CDR2 reads FYNNEI. Trimming cost V 4 bases and J 2 bases, with 9 bases left between them. In DNA, the CDR3 is TGTGCCAGCAGTGGGCAGGGGACCTACAATGAGCAGTTCTTC. Translation: CASSGQGTYNEQFF.

The V and J genes are TRBV12-3 or TRBV12-4 and TRBJ2-5, with D maybe TRBD1 (5 bases). V shed 6 bases and J shed 5 bases, with 10 bases lying between them. There are 12 residues in the CDR3. The CDR3 coding sequence is TGTGCCAGCAGGACAGACTTGGAGACCCAGTACTTC. Protein product: CASRTDLETQYF.

In its sample, this clonotype was seen many times. The chain uses TRBV20-1 and TRBJ1-5, with D possibly TRBD1 on 5 matching bases. V lost 1 base, J lost 2 bases, and 15 bases lay in between. Germline-derived CDR1 and CDR2 are DFQATT and SNEGSKA (reference sequence). There are 16 residues in the CDR3. Written as DNA, the CDR3 is TGCAGTGCTAGAGTCTCCGGCCTGGGGGGCAATCAGCCCCAGCATTTT. Its translation: CSARVSGLGGNQPQHF.

This rearrangement joins TRBV20-1 to TRBJ1-2; D uncertain. The ends were cut back, 1 base at V and 4 bases at J, with 13 bases in the middle. Germline CDR1 and CDR2: DFQATT and SNEGSKA (reference sequence). CDR3 size: 14 residues. CDR3 sequence (DNA): TGCAGTGCTAGAGTAATCCCCGGGGTCTATGGCTACACCTTC. Its protein is CSARVIPGVYGYTF.

The V call is TRBV10-3, the J call TRBJ2-1; 9 bases align to TRBD1. Germline trimming cut 5 bases from V and 8 bases from J; bases unmatched to any gene: 4. CDR1 is ENHRY and CDR2 is SYGVKD in the germline V gene. This CDR3 contains 13 residues. As DNA, the CDR3 is TGTGCCATCAGTCCCGGGACAGGGTATGAGCAGTTCTTC. This encodes CAISPGTGYEQFF.

This chain joins TRBV7-2 and TRBJ2-5; 14 bases align to TRBD2. J was trimmed by 10 bases and V by 1 base; bases with no gene match: 2. The CDR3 totals 14 residues. Looked up from germline, CDR1 is SGHTA and CDR2 is FQGNSA. CDR3 bases: TGTGCCAGCAGCTTAGGACTAGCGGGAGGGGGCCAGTACTTC. This sequence encodes CASSLGLAGGGQYF.

The chain combines TRBV12-3 or TRBV12-4 with TRBJ1-1; D is unresolved. The CDR3 has 13 residues. The V end was cut by 7 bases, the J end by 3 bases, with 12 bases between. In DNA form, the CDR3 reads TGTGCCAGCATCCCGGGGAAGTACACTGAAGCTTTCTTT. Its protein is CASIPGKYTEAFF.

The V gene is TRBV12-3 or TRBV12-4, the J gene TRBJ2-7, with 10 bases aligning to TRBD2. After removal of 3 bases from V and 4 bases from J, the junction contained 9 bases not matched to a gene. The CDR3 spans 16 residues. DNA of the CDR3: TGTGCCAGCAGTTTTACCAGAAGCGGGAGGGCGTACGAGCAGTACTTC. The encoded protein is CASSFTRSGRAYEQYF.

This clonotype was seen repeatedly, ten times or more. CDR3 coding DNA: TGCAGCGTTGAATCGTACCAAGAGACCCAGTACTTC. Residues: CSVESYQETQYF. V usage is TRBV29-1 and J usage is TRBJ2-5; D not certain. V gave up 2 bases and J gave up 0 bases, with 4 bases separating them. CDR3 length: 12 residues. Germline-derived CDR1 and CDR2 are SQVTM and ANQGSEA. The whole variable domain, remainder taken from reference TRBV29-1 and TRBJ2-5, is SAVISQKPSRDICQRGTSLTIQCQVDSQVTMMFWYRQQPGQSLTLIATANQGSEATYESGFVIDKFPISRPNLTFSTLTVSNMSPEDSSIYLCSVESYQETQYFGPGTRLLVL.

This clonotype was counted between two and nine times. The CDR3 is CASSYPSAGGGSDTQYF. The CDR3 nucleotides read TGTGCCAGCAGTTACCCCTCGGCGGGGGGTGGGTCAGATACGCAGTATTTT. The V gene is TRBV6-5, the J gene TRBJ2-3, with 8 bases lining up with TRBD2. The V segment lost 2 bases and the J segment 4 bases; nucleotides outside the gene matches: 11. The CDR3 has 17 amino acids. The germline V gene has CDR1 MNHEY and CDR2 SVGAGI.

The chain employs TRBV19 and TRBJ2-1; the match to TRBD2 covers 9 bases. The CDR3 spans 17 residues. Germline CDR1 is LNHDA and CDR2 is SQIVND (reference sequence). V shed 2 bases, J shed 8 bases, and the junction held 13 bases outside the gene matches. The CDR3 reads CASSILRPGLAFDEQFF. The CDR3 DNA sequence: TGTGCCAGTAGTATATTAAGGCCGGGACTAGCTTTCGATGAGCAGTTCTTC.

This clonotype was picked up a small number of times. The CDR3 DNA reads as TGTGCCATCAGTGAGTCGGGCAGCAAGAACTATGGCTACACCTTC. This encodes CAISESGSKNYGYTF. The genes are TRBV10-3 and TRBJ1-2, with D hard to call. Germline CDR1 and CDR2: ENHRY and SYGVKD. The CDR3 spans 15 residues. The germline V and J ends were trimmed by 0 bases and 2 bases, with 10 bases remaining between them.

This clonotype was counted only a few times. This sequence joins TRBV5-1 and TRBJ2-2; TRBD1 matches at 7 bases. This CDR3 has 15 amino acids. CDR1 is SGHRS, CDR2 YFSETQ, per germline. V gave up 5 bases and J gave up 4 bases; unmatched junction bases: 8. The CDR3 loop reads CASRRDRAATGELFF. As DNA, the CDR3 is TGCGCCAGCAGACGTGACAGGGCGGCCACCGGGGAGCTGTTTTTT.

The chain combines TRBV10-3 with TRBJ1-1; TRBD1 is a possible D gene (6 bases). CDR1 is ENHRY and CDR2 is SYGVKD in the germline V gene. V dropped 5 bases and J dropped 0 bases, with 10 bases sitting between them. The CDR3 is 14 amino acids. The CDR3 sequence is CAISNRVMNTEAFF. DNA of the CDR3: TGTGCCATCAGTAACAGGGTCATGAACACTGAAGCTTTCTTT.

This clonotype is a singleton in its sample. This chain uses TRBV5-1 with TRBJ2-6; 9 nucleotides agree with TRBD1. There are 19 residues in the CDR3. V shed 4 bases and J 3 bases; nucleotides not matched to a gene: 14. Germline V gene data show CDR1 as SGHRS and CDR2 as YFSETQ. The CDR3 bases are TGCGCCAGCAGCGCTCCGGGACAGGGACCGGATTTTGGGGCCAACGTCCTGACTTTC. It encodes CASSAPGQGPDFGANVLTF.

V usage is TRBV2 and J usage is TRBJ1-2; 7 bases are shared with TRBD1. CDR3 length: 12 residues. CDR1 is SNHLY, CDR2 FYNNEI, per germline. V was pared by 8 bases and J by 7 bases, with 7 bases of the junction left unmatched. In DNA form, the CDR3 reads TGTGCCAGCCGACAGGGCGGCCCTGGCTACACCTTC. The encoded protein is CASRQGGPGYTF.

This chain uses TRBV10-3 with TRBJ2-7; no definite D call. The CDR3 contains 11 residues. V lost 4 bases and J lost 7, with 8 bases in between. The germline gives CDR1 ENHRY, CDR2 SYGVKD. This chain's CDR3 is CAISASFEQYF. The DNA for the CDR3 is TGTGCCATCAGTGCTAGTTTTGAGCAGTACTTC.